Presented here are 7 T cell receptor beta chains from one specimen sequenced in a study of shared clonotypes between healthy human individuals. Assay used: immunoSEQ multiplex PCR; TCRdb lists only in-frame clones, some missing. In the table there are about 2.5 million clones, less than 95% of which are singletons. The sample was naive CD4+ T cells from PBMCs. Sample subset: CD45RA+ positively selected. Every receptor here comes from a man between 18 and 35 years old in good health. Some clones in this sample may be carry-over from other donors' samples.

The rearrangement uses TRBV5-4 and TRBJ1-4; unclear D gene. From germline, CDR1 is SGHNT and CDR2 YYREEE (reference sequence). CDR3 length: 13 amino acids. The ends were cut back, 4 bases at V and 6 bases at J, with 10 bases in the middle. Here the CDR3 reads CASSPFRDEKLFF. The DNA for the CDR3 is TGTGCCAGCAGCCCGTTTCGTGATGAAAAACTGTTTTTT. Full variable domain (missing parts from reference TRBV5-4 and TRBJ1-4): ETGVTQSPTHLIKTRGQQVTLRCSSQSGHNTVSWYQQALGQGPQFIFQYYREEENGRGNFPPRFSGLQFPNYSSELNVNALELDDSALYLCASSPFRDEKLFFGSGTQLSVL.

This clone turned up a few times. This chain connects TRBV2 to TRBJ1-2; 9 positions match TRBD1. This CDR3 comprises 14 residues. Germline CDR1 and CDR2: SNHLY and FYNNEI. The J segment lost 4 bases and the V segment lost 9 bases, leaving 9 bases of the junction unmatched. The CDR3 nucleotides are TGTGCCAGTTTACAGGGGGCGGGAACCTATGGCTACACCTTC. It is translated as CASLQGAGTYGYTF.

This rearrangement joins TRBV5-1 to TRBJ2-5; 10 nucleotides align to TRBD1. V dropped 4 bases and J dropped 1; count of bases not matched to a gene: 7. The CDR3 consists of 16 residues. The V gene's germline CDR1 is SGHRS and CDR2 YFSETQ. The CDR3 here is CASSPRTGGVQETQYF. In nucleotides, the CDR3 is TGCGCCAGCAGCCCGCGGACAGGGGGGGTCCAAGAGACCCAGTACTTC.

This rearrangement joins TRBV30 to TRBJ2-5; D remains unclear. CDR1 and CDR2 (germline): GTSNPN, SVGIG (reference sequence). This CDR3 is 12 amino acids long. V was trimmed by 2 bases and J by 0 bases, leaving 4 bases between them. CDR3 bases: TGTGCCTGGAGTAGGGACCAAGAGACCCAGTACTTC. It codes for CAWSRDQETQYF. The full variable domain, with the rest looked up from reference TRBV30 and TRBJ2-5, is SQTIHQWPATLVQPVGSPLSLECTVEGTSNPNLYWYRQAAGRGLQLLFYSVGIGQISSEVPQNLSASRPQDRQFILSSKKLLLSDSGFYLCAWSRDQETQYFGPGTRLLVL.

A remark on this clone: A read error may account for a junction end that differs from germline. The V and J genes are TRBV29-1 and TRBJ2-5; 10 bases agree with TRBD1. Germline-derived CDR1 and CDR2 are SQVTM and ANQGSEA. The CDR3 has 12 residues. The chain's CDR3 is CSVEIQAGTGDF. The CDR3, as DNA: TGCAGCGTCGAGATACAGGCCGGGACAGGGGACTTC.

The gene calls are TRBV7-2 and TRBJ1-1; no reliable D call. The V and J ends lost 2 bases and 10 bases respectively, with 14 bases between them. Germline CDR1 and CDR2: SGHTA and FQGNSA. The CDR3 runs 13 residues. CDR3 nucleotides: TGTGCCAGCAGCTTACTTTTCCAGGTAGGAGCTTTCTTT. This sequence encodes CASSLLFQVGAFF.

The chain carries TRBV13 and TRBJ2-3; D is ambiguous. Germline lookup yields CDR1 PRHDT and CDR2 FYEKMQ (reference sequence). Trimming pared 5 bases from V and 6 bases from J, leaving 15 bases between. This CDR3 is built from 14 residues. The CDR3 sequence: CASSAREKSDTQYF. CDR3 nucleotide sequence: TGTGCCAGCAGCGCGCGCGAGAAGAGCGATACGCAGTATTTT.